This section outlines one TCR beta chain sequence together with its context. Germline-derived CDR1 and CDR2 are SEHNR and FQNEAQ (reference sequence). V dropped 6 bases and J dropped 4 bases, with 12 bases sitting between them. The CDR3 covers 13 residues. This specimen belongs to a study of technical replicates of blood from several donors. Clones were read by immunoSEQ multiplex PCR, and TCRdb kept only the in-frame ones, dropping some. In the table there are some 87,000 clones, 97% of which are singletons. The sample was T cells isolated from PBMCs. The chain has TRBV7-9 and TRBJ1-2; D is uncertain. This clonotype originated in a human donor in good health. DNA of the CDR3: TGTGCCAGCAGTGAGTGGGAGGGCTATGGCTACACCTTC. Its translation is CASSEWEGYGYTF.